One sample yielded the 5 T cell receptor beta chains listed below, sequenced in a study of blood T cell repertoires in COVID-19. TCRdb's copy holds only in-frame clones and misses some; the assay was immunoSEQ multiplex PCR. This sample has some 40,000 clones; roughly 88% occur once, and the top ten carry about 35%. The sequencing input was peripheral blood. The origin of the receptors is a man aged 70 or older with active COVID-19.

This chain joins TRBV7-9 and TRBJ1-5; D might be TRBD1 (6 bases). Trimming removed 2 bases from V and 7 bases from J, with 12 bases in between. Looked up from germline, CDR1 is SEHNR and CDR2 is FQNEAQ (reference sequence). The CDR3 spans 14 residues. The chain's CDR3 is CASSLTQGGQPQHF. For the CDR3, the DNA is TGTGCCAGCAGCTTAACACAGGGCGGACAGCCCCAGCATTTT.

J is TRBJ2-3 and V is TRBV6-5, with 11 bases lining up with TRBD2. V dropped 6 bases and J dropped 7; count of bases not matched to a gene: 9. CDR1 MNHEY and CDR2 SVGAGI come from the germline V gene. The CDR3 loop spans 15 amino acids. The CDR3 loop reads CASSLTSGGPYTQYF. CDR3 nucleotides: TGTGCCAGCAGCCTCACTAGCGGGGGTCCGTATACGCAGTATTTT.

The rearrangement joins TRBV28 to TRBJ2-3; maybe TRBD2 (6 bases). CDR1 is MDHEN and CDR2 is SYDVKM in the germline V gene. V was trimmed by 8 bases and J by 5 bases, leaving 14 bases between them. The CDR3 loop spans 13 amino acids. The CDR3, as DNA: TGTGCCAGCGGCAGCGGGCCGGGAGATACGCAGTATTTT. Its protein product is CASGSGPGDTQYF.

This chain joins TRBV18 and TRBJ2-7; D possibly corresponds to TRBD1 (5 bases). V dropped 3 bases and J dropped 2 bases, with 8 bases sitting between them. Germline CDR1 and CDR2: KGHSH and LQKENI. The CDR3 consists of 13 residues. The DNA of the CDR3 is TGTGCCAGCTCACCGGGCAGGGCCTACGAGCAGTACTTC. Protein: CASSPGRAYEQYF.

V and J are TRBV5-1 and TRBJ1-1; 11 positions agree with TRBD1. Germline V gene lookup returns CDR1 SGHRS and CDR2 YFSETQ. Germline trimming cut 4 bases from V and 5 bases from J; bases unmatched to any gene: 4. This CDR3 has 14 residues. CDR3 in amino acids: CASSGGTGGTEAFF. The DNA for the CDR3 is TGCGCCAGCAGCGGAGGGACAGGGGGAACTGAAGCTTTCTTT.